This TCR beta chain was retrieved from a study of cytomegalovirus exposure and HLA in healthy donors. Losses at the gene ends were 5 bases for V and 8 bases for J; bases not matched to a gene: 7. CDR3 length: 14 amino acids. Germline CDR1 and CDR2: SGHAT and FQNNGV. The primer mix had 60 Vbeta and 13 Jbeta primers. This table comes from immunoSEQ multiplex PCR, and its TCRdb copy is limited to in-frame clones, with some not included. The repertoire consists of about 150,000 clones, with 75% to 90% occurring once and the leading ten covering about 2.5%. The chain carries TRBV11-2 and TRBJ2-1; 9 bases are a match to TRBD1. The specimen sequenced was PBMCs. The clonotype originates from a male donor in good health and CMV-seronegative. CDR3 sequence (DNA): TGTGCCAGCAGCCTCGGACAGGGGCGGTATGAGCAGTTCTTC. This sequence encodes CASSLGQGRYEQFF.